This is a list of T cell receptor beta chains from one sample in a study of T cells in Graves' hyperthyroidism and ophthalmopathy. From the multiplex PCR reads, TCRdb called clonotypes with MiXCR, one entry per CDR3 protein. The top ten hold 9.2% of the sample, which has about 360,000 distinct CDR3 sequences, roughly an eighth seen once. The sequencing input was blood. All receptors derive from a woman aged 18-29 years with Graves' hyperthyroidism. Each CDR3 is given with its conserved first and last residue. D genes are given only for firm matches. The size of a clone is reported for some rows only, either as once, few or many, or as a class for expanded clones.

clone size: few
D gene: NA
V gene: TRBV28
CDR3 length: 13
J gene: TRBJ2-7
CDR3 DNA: TGTGCCAGCAGTTTCAGGAGCTCCTACGAGCAGTACTTC
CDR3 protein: CASSFRSSYEQYF

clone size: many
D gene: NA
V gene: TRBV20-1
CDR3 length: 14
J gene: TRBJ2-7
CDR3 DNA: TGCAGTGCTAGAGATCAGGCGGGATTGGACGAGCAGTACTTC
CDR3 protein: CSARDQAGLDEQYF

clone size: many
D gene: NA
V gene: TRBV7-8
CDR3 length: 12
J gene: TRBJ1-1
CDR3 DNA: TGTGCCAGCAGCTCGCCCCTTCGTGAAGCTTTCTTT
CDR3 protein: CASSSPLREAFF

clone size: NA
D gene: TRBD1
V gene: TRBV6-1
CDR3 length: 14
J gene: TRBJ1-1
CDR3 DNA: TGTGCCAGCAGTGTAACAGGGGTGAGCACTGAAGCTTTCTTT
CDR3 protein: CASSVTGVSTEAFF

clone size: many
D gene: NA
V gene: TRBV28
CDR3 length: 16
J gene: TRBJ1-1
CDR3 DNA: TGTGCCAGCAGTTTCCGGCCCCGGGTCCGAGACACTGAAGCTTTCTTT
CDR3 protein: CASSFRPRVRDTEAFF

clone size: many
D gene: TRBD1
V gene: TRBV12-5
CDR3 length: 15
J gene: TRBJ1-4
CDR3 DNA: TGTGCTAGTGGTACCTTAGGGGGCATGAGTGAAAAACTGTTTTTT
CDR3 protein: CASGTLGGMSEKLFF

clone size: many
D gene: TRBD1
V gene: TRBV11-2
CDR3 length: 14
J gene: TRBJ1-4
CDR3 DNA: TGTGCCAGCAGAGTGACAGGGTGGAGTGAAAAACTGTTTTTT
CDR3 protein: CASRVTGWSEKLFF

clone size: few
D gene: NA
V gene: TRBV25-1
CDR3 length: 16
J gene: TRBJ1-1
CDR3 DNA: TGTGCCAGCCACACCTCGTTCTTGGGGGCTGACACTGAAGCTTTCTTT
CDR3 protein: CASHTSFLGADTEAFF

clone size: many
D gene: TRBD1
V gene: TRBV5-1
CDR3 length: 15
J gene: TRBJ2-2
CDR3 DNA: TGCGCCAGCAGCCCCCAGGGACAGGAGTCGCGGGAGCTGTTTTTT
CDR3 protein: CASSPQGQESRELFF

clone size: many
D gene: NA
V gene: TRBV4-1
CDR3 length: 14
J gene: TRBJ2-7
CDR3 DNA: TGCGCCAGCAGCCAAGGGGGTTGGGGCTACGAGCAGTACTTC
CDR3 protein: CASSQGGWGYEQYF

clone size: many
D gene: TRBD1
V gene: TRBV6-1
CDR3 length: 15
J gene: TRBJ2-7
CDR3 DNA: TGTGCCAGCAGTGAATTCGGGACAGGGGCTGACGAGCAGTACTTC
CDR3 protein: CASSEFGTGADEQYF

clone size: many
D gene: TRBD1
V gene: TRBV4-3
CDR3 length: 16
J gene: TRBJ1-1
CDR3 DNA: TGCGCCAGCAGCCAAGAGACAGGGGCTTACATCACTGAAGCTTTCTTT
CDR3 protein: CASSQETGAYITEAFF

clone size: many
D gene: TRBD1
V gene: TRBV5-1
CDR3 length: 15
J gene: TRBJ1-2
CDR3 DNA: TGCGCCAGCAGCACCTCGACAGGGGGCGAATATGGCTACACCTTC
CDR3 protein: CASSTSTGGEYGYTF

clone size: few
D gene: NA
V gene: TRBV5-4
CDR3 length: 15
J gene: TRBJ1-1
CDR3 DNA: TGTGCCAGCAGCCCCCGTTTGTTGGGGAACACTGAAGCTTTCTTT
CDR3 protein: CASSPRLLGNTEAFF

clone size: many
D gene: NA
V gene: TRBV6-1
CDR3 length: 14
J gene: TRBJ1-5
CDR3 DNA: TGTGCCAGCAGTCCGGGGCGTCTCAATCAGCCCCAGCATTTT
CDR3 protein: CASSPGRLNQPQHF

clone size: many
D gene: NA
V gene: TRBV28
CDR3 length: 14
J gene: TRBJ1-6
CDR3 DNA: TGTGCCAGCAGTTTAATCCCGGATAATTCACCCCTCCACTTT
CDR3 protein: CASSLIPDNSPLHF

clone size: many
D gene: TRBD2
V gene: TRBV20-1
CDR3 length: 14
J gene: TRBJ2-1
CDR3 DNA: TGCAGTGCATTGCTAGCGGGAGTTCTCTATGAGCAGTTCTTC
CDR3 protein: CSALLAGVLYEQFF

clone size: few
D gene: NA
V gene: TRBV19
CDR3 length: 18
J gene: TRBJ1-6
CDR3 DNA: TGTGCCAGTAGTATAATGGGGCTCCAGAGCTCCTATAATTCACCCCTCCACTTT
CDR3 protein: CASSIMGLQSSYNSPLHF

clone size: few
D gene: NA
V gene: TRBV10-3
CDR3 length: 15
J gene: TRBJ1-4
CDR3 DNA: TGTGCCATCAGTGAGTCGGGGGTTTCTGATGAAAAACTGTTTTTT
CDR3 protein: CAISESGVSDEKLFF

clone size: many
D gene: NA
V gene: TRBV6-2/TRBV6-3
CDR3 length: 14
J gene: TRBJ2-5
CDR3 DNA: TGTGCCAGCAGTTCCAGGGTGTGGATCGAGACCCAGTACTTC
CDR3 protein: CASSSRVWIETQYF

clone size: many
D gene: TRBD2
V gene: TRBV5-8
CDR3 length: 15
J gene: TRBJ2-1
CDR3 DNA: TGTGCCAGCAGCTGGGAGGGGCGATCCTACAATGAGCAGTTCTTC
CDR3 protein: CASSWEGRSYNEQFF

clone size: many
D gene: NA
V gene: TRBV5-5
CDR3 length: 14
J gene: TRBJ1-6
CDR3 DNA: TGTGCCAGCAACACAAGGGTTTCTAATTCACCCCTCCACTTT
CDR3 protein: CASNTRVSNSPLHF

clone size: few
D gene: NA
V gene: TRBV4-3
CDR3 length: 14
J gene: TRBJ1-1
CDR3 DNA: TGCGCCAGCAGCCAAGATGGCAGTCCGAATAAGGCTTTCTTT
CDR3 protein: CASSQDGSPNKAFF

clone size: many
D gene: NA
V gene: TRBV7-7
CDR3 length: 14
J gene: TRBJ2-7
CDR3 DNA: TGTGCTAGCAGCCCTCAGGGGGGGTCCTACGAGCAGTACTTC
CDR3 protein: CASSPQGGSYEQYF

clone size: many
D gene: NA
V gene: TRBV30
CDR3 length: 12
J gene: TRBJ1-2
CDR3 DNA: TGTGCCTGGAGTCTCTGGGACTATGGCTACACCTTC
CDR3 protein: CAWSLWDYGYTF

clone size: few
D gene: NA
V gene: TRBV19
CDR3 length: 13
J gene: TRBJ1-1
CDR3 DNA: TGTGCCAGTAGTATGGGGAGGAACACTGAAGCTCTCTTT
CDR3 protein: CASSMGRNTEALF

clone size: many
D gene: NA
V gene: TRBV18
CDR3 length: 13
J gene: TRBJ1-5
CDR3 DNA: TGTGCCAGCTCACCTTCAGGGGATCAGCCCCAGCATTTT
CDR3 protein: CASSPSGDQPQHF

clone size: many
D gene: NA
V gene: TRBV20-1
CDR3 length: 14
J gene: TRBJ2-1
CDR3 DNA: TGCAGTGCTAGTAAAGGTGGATCCTACAATGAGCAGTTCTTC
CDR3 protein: CSASKGGSYNEQFF

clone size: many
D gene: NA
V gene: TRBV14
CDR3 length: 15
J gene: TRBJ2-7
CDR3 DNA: TGTGCCAGCAGCATCCGGGCTCCAGGCGCCTACGAGCAGTACTTC
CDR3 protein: CASSIRAPGAYEQYF

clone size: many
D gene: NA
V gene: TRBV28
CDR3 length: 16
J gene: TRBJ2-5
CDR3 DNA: TGTGCCAGCAGCCACGCGGGGAGAAGAGAACAAGAGACCCAGTACTTC
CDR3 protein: CASSHAGRREQETQYF

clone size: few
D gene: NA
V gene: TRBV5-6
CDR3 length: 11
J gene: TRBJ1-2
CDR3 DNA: TGTGCCAGCAGCTTAGGCTATGGCTGCACCTTC
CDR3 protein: CASSLGYGCTF

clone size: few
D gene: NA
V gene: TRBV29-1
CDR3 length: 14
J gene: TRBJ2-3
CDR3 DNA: TGCAGCGTTGAACTAGCCTGGGGCACAGATACGCAGTATTTT
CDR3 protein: CSVELAWGTDTQYF

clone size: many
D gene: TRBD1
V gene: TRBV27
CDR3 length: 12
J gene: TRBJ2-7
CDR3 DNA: TGTGCCAGCAGGACAGGGGGCGGGGAGCAGTACTTC
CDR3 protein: CASRTGGGEQYF

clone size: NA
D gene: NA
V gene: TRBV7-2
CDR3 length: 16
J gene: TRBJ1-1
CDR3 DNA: TGTGCCAGCAGCTTAGCGCTTGGCCTCATGAACACTGAAGCTTTCTTT
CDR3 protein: CASSLALGLMNTEAFF

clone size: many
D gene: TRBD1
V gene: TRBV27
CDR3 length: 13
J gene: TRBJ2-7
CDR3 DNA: TGTGCCAGCCTCTCGACAGGGACCCACGAGCAGTACTTC
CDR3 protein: CASLSTGTHEQYF

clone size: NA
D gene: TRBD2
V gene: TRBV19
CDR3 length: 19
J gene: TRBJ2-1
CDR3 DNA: TGTGCCAGTAGTATTGTGCTAGCGGGAGTTCCGAGAAAAAGGTATGAGCAGTTCTTC
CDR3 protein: CASSIVLAGVPRKRYEQFF

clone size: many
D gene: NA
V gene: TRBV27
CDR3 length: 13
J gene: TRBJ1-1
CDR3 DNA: TGTGCCAGCAGTTTTTCGGCCAGCACTGAAGCTTTCTTT
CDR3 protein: CASSFSASTEAFF

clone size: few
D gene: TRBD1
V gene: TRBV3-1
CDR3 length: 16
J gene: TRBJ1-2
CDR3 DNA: TGTGCCAGCAGCCAAGGTGGGAAAAGGGGGCAAGGAGGCTACACCTTC
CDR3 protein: CASSQGGKRGQGGYTF

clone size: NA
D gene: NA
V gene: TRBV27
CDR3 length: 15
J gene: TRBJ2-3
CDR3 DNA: TGTGCCAGCAGTTTATATCCGATAAGCACAGATACGCAGTATTTT
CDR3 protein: CASSLYPISTDTQYF

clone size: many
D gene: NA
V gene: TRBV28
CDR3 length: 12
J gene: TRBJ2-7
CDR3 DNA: TGTGCCAGCAGTATCAAGGGCTACGAGCAGTACTTC
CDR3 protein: CASSIKGYEQYF

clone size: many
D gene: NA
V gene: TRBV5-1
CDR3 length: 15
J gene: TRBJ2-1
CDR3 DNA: TGCGCCAGCAGCTTGTCCGGTCGAGGCTACAATGAGCAGTTCTTC
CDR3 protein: CASSLSGRGYNEQFF

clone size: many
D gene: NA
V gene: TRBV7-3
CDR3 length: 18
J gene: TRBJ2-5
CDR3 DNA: TGTGCCAGCAGCTTAAGTGGTCACGGGTTAACAGACCAAGAGACCCAGTACTTC
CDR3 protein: CASSLSGHGLTDQETQYF

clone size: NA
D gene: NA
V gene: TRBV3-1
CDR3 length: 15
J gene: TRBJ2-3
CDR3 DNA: TGTGCCAGCAGCCAAGTTATGGGGGCGAAAGATACGCAGTATTTT
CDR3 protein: CASSQVMGAKDTQYF

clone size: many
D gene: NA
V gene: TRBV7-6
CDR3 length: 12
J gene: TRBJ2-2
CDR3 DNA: TGTGCCAGCAGCCCCCCCACCGGGGAGCTGTTTTTT
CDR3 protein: CASSPPTGELFF

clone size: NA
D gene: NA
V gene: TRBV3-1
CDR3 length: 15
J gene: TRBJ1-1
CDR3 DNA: TGTGCCAGCAGCTCCCAGGGCGGTGTCGTAACTGAAGCTTTCTTT
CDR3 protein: CASSSQGGVVTEAFF